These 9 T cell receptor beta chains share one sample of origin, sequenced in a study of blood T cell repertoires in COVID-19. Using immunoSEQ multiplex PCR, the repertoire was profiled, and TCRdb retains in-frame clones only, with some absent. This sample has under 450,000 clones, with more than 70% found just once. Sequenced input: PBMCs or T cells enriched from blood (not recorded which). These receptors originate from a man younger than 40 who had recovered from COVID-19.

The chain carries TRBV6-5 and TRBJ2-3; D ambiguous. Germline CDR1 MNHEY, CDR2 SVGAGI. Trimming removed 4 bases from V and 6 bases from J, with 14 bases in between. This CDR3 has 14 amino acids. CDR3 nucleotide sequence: TGTGCCAGCAGTTCTAAAAACTTTGCGGATACGCAGTATTTT. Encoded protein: CASSSKNFADTQYF.

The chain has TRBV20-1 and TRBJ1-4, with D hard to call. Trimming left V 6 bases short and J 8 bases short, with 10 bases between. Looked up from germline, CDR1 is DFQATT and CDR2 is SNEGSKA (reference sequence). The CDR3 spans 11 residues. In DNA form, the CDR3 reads TGCAGTGCCGAGCGGGAGGAAAAACTGTTTTTT. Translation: CSAEREEKLFF.

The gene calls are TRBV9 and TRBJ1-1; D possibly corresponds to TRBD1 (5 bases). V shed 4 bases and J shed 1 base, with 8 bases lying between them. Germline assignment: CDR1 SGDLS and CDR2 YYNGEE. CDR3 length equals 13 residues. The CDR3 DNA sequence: TGTGCCAGCAGCCCCGGGGGGAACACTGAAGCTTTCTTT. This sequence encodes CASSPGGNTEAFF.

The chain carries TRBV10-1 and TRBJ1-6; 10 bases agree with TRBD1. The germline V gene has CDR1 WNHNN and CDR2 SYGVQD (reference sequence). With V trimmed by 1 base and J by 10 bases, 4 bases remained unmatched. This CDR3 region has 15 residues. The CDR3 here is CASSELPGQGSPLHF. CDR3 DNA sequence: TGCGCCAGCAGTGAGTTACCGGGACAGGGGTCACCCCTCCACTTT.

In DNA form, the CDR3 reads TGTGCCAGCAGACAGCTAGGAGGGACCTCCTACGAGCAGTACTTC. Protein product: CASRQLGGTSYEQYF. The chain links TRBV3-1 (or the pseudogene TRBV3-2) to TRBJ2-7, with D maybe TRBD2 (6 bases). The CDR3 is made up of 15 amino acids. Germline V gene lookup returns CDR1 LGHDT and CDR2 YNNKEL (reference sequence). Trimming took 6 bases from V and 0 from J, leaving 15 bases between them.

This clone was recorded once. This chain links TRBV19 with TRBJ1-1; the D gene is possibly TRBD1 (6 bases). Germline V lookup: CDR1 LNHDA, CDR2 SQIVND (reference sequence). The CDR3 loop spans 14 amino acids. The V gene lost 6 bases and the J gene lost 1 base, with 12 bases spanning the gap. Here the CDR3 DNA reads TGTGCCAGTAGCACGGGACATAGGAACACTGAAGCTTTCTTT. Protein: CASSTGHRNTEAFF.

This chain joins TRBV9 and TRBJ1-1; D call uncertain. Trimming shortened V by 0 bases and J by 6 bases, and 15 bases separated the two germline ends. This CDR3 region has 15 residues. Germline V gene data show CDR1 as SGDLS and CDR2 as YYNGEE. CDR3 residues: CASSVDWGAGAEAFF. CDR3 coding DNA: TGTGCCAGCAGCGTAGATTGGGGAGCCGGGGCTGAAGCTTTCTTT.

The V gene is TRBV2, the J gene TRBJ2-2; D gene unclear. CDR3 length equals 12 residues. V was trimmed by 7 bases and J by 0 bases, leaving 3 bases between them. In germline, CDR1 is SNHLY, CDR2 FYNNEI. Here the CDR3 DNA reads TGTGCCAGCACCACGAACACCGGGGAGCTGTTTTTT. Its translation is CASTTNTGELFF. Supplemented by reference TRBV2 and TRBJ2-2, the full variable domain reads EPEVTQTPSHQVTQMGQEVILRCVPISNHLYFYWYRQILGQKVEFLVSFYNNEISEKSEIFDDQFSVERPDGSNFTLKIRSTKLEDSAMYFCASTTNTGELFFGEGSRLTVL.

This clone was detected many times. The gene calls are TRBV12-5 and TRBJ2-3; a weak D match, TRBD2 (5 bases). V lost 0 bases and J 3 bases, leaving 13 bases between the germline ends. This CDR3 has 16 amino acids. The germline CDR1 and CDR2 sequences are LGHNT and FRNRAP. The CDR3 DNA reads TGTGCTAGTGGTTTGGTGGGTCTCTGGGAGACAGATACGCAGTATTTT. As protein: CASGLVGLWETDTQYF.